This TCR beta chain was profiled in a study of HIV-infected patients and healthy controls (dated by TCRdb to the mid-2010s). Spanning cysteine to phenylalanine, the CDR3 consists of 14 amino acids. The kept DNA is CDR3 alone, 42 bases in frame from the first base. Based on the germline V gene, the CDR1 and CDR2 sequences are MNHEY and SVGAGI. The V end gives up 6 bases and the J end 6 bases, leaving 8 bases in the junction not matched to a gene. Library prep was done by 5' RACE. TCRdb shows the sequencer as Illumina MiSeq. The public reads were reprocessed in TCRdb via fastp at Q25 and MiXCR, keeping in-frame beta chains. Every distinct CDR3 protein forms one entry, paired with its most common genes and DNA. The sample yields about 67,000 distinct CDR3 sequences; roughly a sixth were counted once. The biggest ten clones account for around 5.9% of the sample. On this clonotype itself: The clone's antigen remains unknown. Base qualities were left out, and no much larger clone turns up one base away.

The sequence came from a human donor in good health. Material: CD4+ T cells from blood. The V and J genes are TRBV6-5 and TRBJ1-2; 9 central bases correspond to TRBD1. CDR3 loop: CASRIPGTGNGYTF. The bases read TGTGCCAGCAGGATCCCCGGGACAGGGAATGGCTACACCTTC.